This note documents a single T cell receptor (beta chain) sequence. The antigen is not known. V lost 3 bases and J 2 bases, leaving 12 bases between the germline ends. The CDR3 sequence is 14 residues long. CDR1 and CDR2 (germline): SGHKS, YYEKEE (reference sequence). This sample was taken from a study of cytomegalovirus exposure and HLA in healthy donors. Overall study findings and caveats: Many donors carried some public TCRs, although rarity characterized most TCR sequences.

Primers for the PCR totalled 60 Vbeta and 13 Jbeta. The method was immunoSEQ multiplex PCR; TCRdb's version includes in-frame clones alone and lacks a portion of them. Of 85,000 to 120,000 clones listed, around 80% are singletons. This clonotype was obtained from a woman in her forties or fifties in good health and CMV-seropositive. The sample taken for sequencing was PBMCs. The chain joins TRBV5-5 to TRBJ2-7, with a tentative D call TRBD2 (6 bases). The CDR3 region is CASSYPGLTYEQYF. The CDR3 nucleotides read TGTGCCAGCAGCTATCCGGGACTGACCTACGAGCAGTACTTC.